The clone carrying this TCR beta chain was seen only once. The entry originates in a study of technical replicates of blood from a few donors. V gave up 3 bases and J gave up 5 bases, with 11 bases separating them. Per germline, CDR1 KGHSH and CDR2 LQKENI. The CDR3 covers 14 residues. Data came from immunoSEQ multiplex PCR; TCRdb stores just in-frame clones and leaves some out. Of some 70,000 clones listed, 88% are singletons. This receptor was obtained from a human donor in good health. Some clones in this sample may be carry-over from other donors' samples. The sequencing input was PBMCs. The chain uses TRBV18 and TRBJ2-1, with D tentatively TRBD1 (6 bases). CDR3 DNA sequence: TGTGCCAGCTCACCGCGGGCAGGGGACAATGAGCAGTTCTTC. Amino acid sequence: CASSPRAGDNEQFF.